This T cell receptor (beta chain) was sequenced during a study of control samples from healthy donors and cancer patients. TCRdb keeps only in-frame clones here, not all; method: immunoSEQ multiplex PCR. The sample shows 80,000 to 100,000 clones, around nine tenths of them seen only once. V was cut by 4 bases and J by 1 base, with 11 bases left in between. The CDR3 is made up of 15 amino acids. CDR1 is LGHDT and CDR2 is YNNKEL in the germline V gene (reference sequence). This clonotype originated in a human donor in good health. The donor label of this sample is uncertain. Sequencing was performed on blood. This chain connects TRBV3-1 (or the pseudogene TRBV3-2) to TRBJ1-5; a possible D gene is TRBD1 (5 bases). CDR3 amino acids: CASSLDSTSNQPQHF. CDR3 coding DNA: TGTGCCAGCAGCCTAGACAGTACGAGCAATCAGCCCCAGCATTTT.